Listed here are 20 T cell receptor beta chains from one sample, sequenced in a study of blood T cells in healthy people across ages. Alongside a J-beta primer mix, a sample-barcoded 5' primer served in a second PCR lasting roughly 6 to 11 cycles. TCRdb independently ran MiXCR on the 5' RACE reads; one entry per CDR3 protein. The data hold roughly 800,000 distinct CDR3 sequences, with roughly 64% observed a single time. The sequenced material came from blood. Receptor source: a man aged 30 to 39 in good health.

In this sample, this clonotype turned up a few times. The chain links TRBV27 to TRBJ2-7; 8 bases are shared with TRBD1. This CDR3 comprises 15 residues. With 5 bases clipped from V and 1 base from J, the junction kept 7 bases outside the gene matches. Germline loops: CDR1 MNHEY, CDR2 SMNVEV (reference sequence). The chain's CDR3 is CASSKDRGGSYEQYF. The CDR3 DNA sequence: TGTGCCAGCAGTAAAGACAGGGGCGGATCCTACGAGCAGTACTTC.

The CDR3 loop is CAISGLNEQFF. The CDR3 DNA reads as TGTGCCATCAGCGGCCTAAATGAGCAGTTCTTC. The chain is built from TRBV10-3 and TRBJ2-1; D unresolved. V dropped 6 bases and J dropped 7 bases, with 7 bases sitting between them. Germline assignment: CDR1 ENHRY and CDR2 SYGVKD. The CDR3 consists of 11 residues.

This clonotype was detected once. Sequence at one end of the junction differs from germline and may be a read error. The chain is built from TRBV28 and TRBJ2-1; TRBD1 might be the D (7 bases). This CDR3 has 15 residues. Germline assignment: CDR1 MDHEN and CDR2 SYDVKM. Here the CDR3 DNA reads TGTGCCAGTAGTTCAAGGGGGGACAGCGACAATGAGCAGTTCTTC. It yields the protein CASSSRGDSDNEQFF. Looking up the rest from reference TRBV28 and TRBJ2-1 gives the full variable domain: DVKVTQSSRYLVKRTGEKVFLECVQDMDHENMFWYRQDPGLGLRLIYFSYDVKMKEKGDIPEGYSVSREKKERFSLILESASTNQTSMYLCASSSRGDSDNEQFFGPGTRLTVL.

V gene TRBV5-1 combines with J gene TRBJ2-1, with D perhaps given as TRBD1 or TRBD2 (6 bases each). Germline CDR1 is SGHRS and CDR2 is YFSETQ. This CDR3 contains 17 residues. The V and J ends lost 4 bases and 6 bases respectively, with 23 bases between them. CDR3 region: CASSALSGGLGFNEQFF. The DNA for the CDR3 is TGCGCCAGCAGCGCATTAAGTGGGGGGCTAGGCTTCAATGAGCAGTTCTTC.

This clonotype was seen a handful of times. This rearrangement joins TRBV15 to TRBJ2-5; no clear D. Germline V gene sequence: CDR1 LNHNV, CDR2 YYDKDF (reference sequence). Trimming left V 1 base short and J 2 bases short, with 8 bases between. The CDR3 is 14 amino acids. The CDR3 loop reads CATSRGTGQETQYF. CDR3 in DNA: TGTGCCACCAGCAGAGGGACGGGTCAAGAGACCCAGTACTTC.

The sample holds a few counts of this clonotype. The chain combines TRBV7-9 with TRBJ2-3; 8 nucleotides match TRBD2. CDR3 size: 16 residues. J was trimmed by 1 base and V by 7 bases; bases with no gene match: 10. Germline V gene data show CDR1 as SEHNR and CDR2 as FQNEAQ (reference sequence). CDR3 bases: TGTGCCAGCATCCCCGCGGGGGGCCATCGCACAGATACGCAGTATTTT. Encoded protein: CASIPAGGHRTDTQYF.

In regard to this clonotype: This may be a read error, as it is one base from a much larger clone. The rearrangement links TRBV20-1 to TRBJ2-7; 8 nucleotides match TRBD2. J gave up 7 bases and V 0 bases, and 8 bases lay outside the gene matches. The germline CDR1 and CDR2 sequences are DFQATT and SNEGSKA (reference sequence). The CDR3 runs to 14 residues. Here the CDR3 reads CSARDQAGANEQYF. The CDR3 DNA sequence: TGCAGTGCTAGAGATCAAGCGGGAGCCAATGAGCAGTACTTC.

About this clonotype: One junction end disagrees with the germline gene, perhaps due to a read error. The chain employs TRBV15 and TRBJ2-7; D might be TRBD2 (6 bases). The CDR3 length is 13 residues. CDR1 LNHNV and CDR2 YYDKDF come from the germline V gene (reference sequence). DNA of the CDR3: TGTGCCACCCGCAGTCCACGCGGAGGGGAGCAGTACTTC. As protein: CATRSPRGGEQYF.

The genes are TRBV7-2 and TRBJ1-2; 8 nucleotides agree with TRBD1. The V segment lost 10 bases and the J segment 13 bases; nucleotides outside the gene matches: 11. Germline CDR1 reads SGHTA; CDR2 reads FQGNSA. CDR3 length: 11 amino acids. Here the CDR3 DNA reads TGTGCCATCTGGAGACAGGGGCGGGGCACCTTC. Encoded protein: CAIWRQGRGTF.

The chain recombines TRBV20-1 with TRBJ2-3; possible D gene TRBD2, 6 bases. Trimming left V 0 bases short and J 3 bases short, with 10 bases between. Per germline, CDR1 DFQATT and CDR2 SNEGSKA (reference sequence). The CDR3 spans 14 residues. The CDR3 DNA reads as TGCAGTGCTAGAGATCCCCGGGAGACAGATACGCAGTATTTT. Protein product: CSARDPRETDTQYF.

The gene calls are TRBV15 and TRBJ2-1; D remains unclear. Germline CDR1 LNHNV, CDR2 YYDKDF (reference sequence). This CDR3 is 16 amino acids long. V shed 1 base and J shed 5 bases, with 15 bases lying between them. CDR3 region: CATSRGRFGSDNEQFF. The CDR3 bases are TGTGCCACCAGCAGAGGCCGTTTCGGCAGCGACAATGAGCAGTTCTTC.

The chain carries TRBV20-1 and TRBJ2-7, with a possible D match to TRBD2 (5 bases). The CDR3 sequence is 14 residues long. Trimming took off 3 bases at V and 1 base at J, with 13 bases between the two ends. The V gene's germline CDR1 is DFQATT and CDR2 SNEGSKA (reference sequence). The DNA of the CDR3 is TGCAGTGCTAGCGATGCGAGAGGGTCCTACGAGCAGTACTTC. Its protein is CSASDARGSYEQYF.

This sequence joins TRBV7-2 and TRBJ1-2, with D perhaps matching TRBD1 (5 bases). V lost 5 bases and J 6 bases, leaving 22 bases between the germline ends. This CDR3 contains 16 residues. The germline CDR1 and CDR2 sequences are SGHTA and FQGNSA. CDR3 sequence (DNA): TGTGCCAGCAGCCTCACCAGAAGGACATCGGCGGATGGCTACACCTTC. Protein sequence: CASSLTRRTSADGYTF.

The rearrangement joins TRBV11-2 to TRBJ1-4; tentatively, D is TRBD1 (6 bases). Germline assignment: CDR1 SGHAT and CDR2 FQNNGV. This CDR3 region has 14 residues. The V end lost 5 bases, the J end lost 7 bases, and 14 bases lay between the germline ends. CDR3: CASSQRDNPEKLFF. CDR3 nucleotides: TGTGCCAGCAGCCAAAGGGACAATCCTGAAAAACTGTTTTTT.

The gene calls are TRBV12-3 or TRBV12-4 and TRBJ2-7; D is ambiguous. The CDR3 runs 15 residues. Between the trimmed V and J ends, which lost 3 bases and 2 bases, there was a span of 14 bases. In DNA form, the CDR3 reads TGTGCCAGCAGTTTTAGGATGAGTCCCACCTACGAGCAGTACTTC. Its translation is CASSFRMSPTYEQYF.

This chain joins TRBV29-1 and TRBJ1-1; no firm D call. The CDR3 is 10 amino acids. Trimming removed 6 bases from V and 4 bases from J, with 6 bases in between. Germline V gives CDR1 SQVTM, CDR2 ANQGSEA. CDR3: CSVKLTEAFF. CDR3 nucleotide sequence: TGCAGCGTAAAGCTCACTGAAGCTTTCTTT.

The CDR3 protein is CASSGGQGPLYGYTF. In DNA form, the CDR3 reads TGTGCCAGCAGCGGGGGACAGGGACCGTTATACGGCTACACCTTC. The chain combines TRBV5-6 with TRBJ1-2; 9 nucleotides match TRBD1. Germline trimming cut 4 bases from V and 8 bases from J; bases unmatched to any gene: 12. Germline loops: CDR1 SGHDT, CDR2 YYEEEE. The CDR3 sequence is 15 residues long.

This clonotype was counted only a few times. CDR3 in DNA: TGTGCCAGCAGTGCTCCGGGACAGGGGTACGAGCAGTACTTC. This codes for CASSAPGQGYEQYF. The V call is TRBV28, the J call TRBJ2-7, with 10 bases aligning to TRBD1. Germline CDR1 and CDR2: MDHEN and SYDVKM. CDR3 size: 14 residues. J lost 4 bases, V lost 5 bases, and 5 bases had no gene match.

In this sample, this clonotype turned up a few times. V is TRBV29-1 and J is TRBJ1-2; TRBD1 matches 9 bases. The V gene end was trimmed by 7 bases and the J gene end by 8 bases; junction bases not matched to a gene: 11. The length of the CDR3 is 13 residues. The germline V gene has CDR1 SQVTM and CDR2 ANQGSEA. This CDR3 reads CSGRMTGGGGYTF. In DNA form, the CDR3 reads TGCAGCGGCCGGATGACAGGGGGGGGCGGCTACACCTTC.

This chain joins TRBV28 and TRBJ2-7, with a tentative D call TRBD1 (6 bases). CDR3 length: 15 amino acids. Germline lookup yields CDR1 MDHEN and CDR2 SYDVKM. Trimming shortened V by 4 bases and J by 2 bases, and 15 bases separated the two germline ends. The DNA of the CDR3 is TGTGCCAGCAGTTGGTCGGACAGAGCTCCCTACGAGCAGTACTTC. It translates to CASSWSDRAPYEQYF.